This TCR beta chain comes out of a study of identical twins. A universal primer site arose from template switching, and cDNA bore unique molecular identifiers. TCRdb ran MiXCR on the 5' RACE reads and lists one entry per CDR3 protein. The table shows approximately 630,000 distinct CDR3 sequences, with about 7.1% occurring only once. The CDR3 is 14 residues long. Trimming took off 0 bases at V and 2 bases at J, with 5 bases between the two ends. CDR1 and CDR2 from the germline V gene are MGHRA and YSYEKL. This clonotype was found a few times. The target antigen is unknown. General observations from the study: Invariant MAIT and iNKT cells may have partly biased zero-insertion analyses. Out-of-frame TCR alpha sharing in monozygotic twins exceeded recombination model predictions.

Only healthy Caucasians were included as donors. The data also belong to a second study, concerning yellow fever vaccine responses in identical twins.

This TCR was recovered from a woman between 18 and 29 years old in good health. This rearrangement joins TRBV4-1 to TRBJ1-5; D gene ambiguous. The sequencing input was PBMCs. CDR3 loop: CASSQEYRNQPQHF. In nucleotides, the CDR3 is TGCGCCAGCAGCCAAGAATACCGCAATCAGCCCCAGCATTTT.